These T cell receptor beta chains were read from a single sample in a study of prognosis after radiotherapy for stage I lung cancer. TCRdb processed the multiplex PCR reads anew with MiXCR; each CDR3 protein has one entry. The repertoire holds approximately 20,000 distinct CDR3 sequences, with roughly a quarter as singletons. The sample consisted of PBMCs, taken before or after stereotactic body radiation therapy (not recorded which). These receptors came from a donor of 50 years or more with non-small cell lung cancer. Each CDR3 is given with its conserved first and last residue. The order of the fields is J gene, D gene, clone size, V gene, CDR3 protein, CDR3 DNA. The D gene is left open where the match is weak. Clone size appears in some rows only: once, few, many, or a class for an expanded clone.

>TRBJ2-6|TRBD2|many|TRBV20-1
CSARDWSSGGSGANVLTF
TGCAGTGCTAGAGATTGGTCCAGCGGGGGTTCTGGGGCCAACGTCCTGACTTTC
>TRBJ2-2|-|many|TRBV2
CASTRQNTGELFF
TGTGCCAGCACAAGGCAAAACACCGGGGAGCTGTTTTTT
>TRBJ2-7|TRBD2|medium-sized|TRBV7-2
CASRPSGGSYEQYF
TGTGCCAGCAGACCTAGCGGGGGCTCCTACGAGCAGTACTTC
>TRBJ2-3|TRBD2|-|TRBV27
CVSSSRLAGGRDTQYF
TGTGTCAGCAGTTCGAGACTAGCGGGAGGAAGAGATACGCAGTATTTT
>TRBJ2-7|TRBD2|many|TRBV30
CAWSRLAGSSYEQYF
TGTGCCTGGAGTAGACTAGCGGGAAGCTCCTACGAGCAGTACTTC
>TRBJ2-1|TRBD2|-|TRBV12-3/TRBV12-4
CASSTQLAGVNEQFF
TGTGCCAGCAGTACCCAACTAGCGGGAGTAAATGAGCAGTTCTTC
>TRBJ2-2|-|many|TRBV20-1
CSARTGPSGGELFF
TGCAGTGCTAGGACGGGACCTTCGGGCGGGGAGCTGTTTTTT
>TRBJ2-7|-|many|TRBV20-1
CSAEPRTMGEQYF
TGCAGTGCTGAGCCCAGGACCATGGGCGAGCAGTACTTC
>TRBJ1-1|TRBD1|many|TRBV7-9
CASHATGAMNTEAFF
TGTGCCAGCCACGCGACAGGGGCTATGAACACTGAAGCTTTCTTT
>TRBJ2-1|TRBD1|many|TRBV20-1
CSVGQGDSNEQFF
TGCAGTGTGGGACAGGGAGATTCGAATGAGCAGTTCTTC
>TRBJ1-5|-|-|TRBV24-1
CATSDSPIGRNQPQHF
TGTGCCACCAGTGATTCCCCCATAGGACGCAATCAGCCACAGCATTTT
>TRBJ2-1|TRBD1|medium-sized|TRBV20-1
CSAWDTGTGGNEQFF
TGCAGTGCTTGGGACACCGGGACAGGGGGCAATGAGCAGTTCTTC
>TRBJ2-2|TRBD1|-|TRBV30
CAWVLTGVSGELFF
TGTGCCTGGGTCTTGACAGGGGTGTCCGGGGAGCTGTTTTTT
>TRBJ2-7|-|many|TRBV7-9
CASSPGQLEQYF
TGTGCCAGCAGCCCCGGACAGCTGGAGCAGTACTTC
>TRBJ1-2|TRBD1|many|TRBV18
CASSQSIQGAWGYTF
TGTGCCAGCTCCCAAAGTATACAGGGGGCTTGGGGCTACACCTTC
>TRBJ2-5|TRBD2|many|TRBV12-3/TRBV12-4
CASSHALGLAGGETQYF
TGTGCCAGCAGTCACGCCCTCGGACTAGCGGGAGGAGAGACCCAGTACTTC
>TRBJ2-7|-|many|TRBV27
CASSRSGVSYEQYF
TGTGCCAGCAGCCGATCAGGAGTCTCCTACGAGCAGTACTTC
>TRBJ1-2|-|many|TRBV5-1
CASSKTDGPNLYTF
TGCGCCAGCAGCAAAACCGACGGTCCAAACCTCTACACCTTC
>TRBJ1-5|-|many|TRBV28
CASSLNRVSNQPQHF
TGTGCCAGCAGTTTAAACAGGGTAAGCAATCAGCCCCAGCATTTT
>TRBJ1-3|-|many|TRBV5-1
CASSGGGTGNTIYF
TGCGCCAGCAGCGGAGGGGGGACTGGAAACACCATATATTTT
>TRBJ1-1|TRBD1|many|TRBV2
CASSGQGITEAFF
TGTGCCAGCAGTGGACAGGGGATAACTGAAGCTTTCTTT
>TRBJ1-1|TRBD1|many|TRBV29-1
CSVSDRVDTEAFF
TGCAGCGTTTCGGACAGGGTGGACACTGAAGCTTTCTTT
>TRBJ2-2|-|-|TRBV7-9
CASSFEGGGTGELFF
TGTGCCAGCAGCTTTGAGGGGGGAGGAACCGGGGAGCTGTTTTTT
>TRBJ2-3|TRBD2|many|TRBV11-3
CASSLGTSGSADTQYF
TGTGCCAGCAGCTTAGGTACTAGCGGGAGCGCAGATACGCAGTATTTT
>TRBJ2-7|-|many|TRBV6-1
CASSTPQLVQDLYEQYF
TGTGCCAGCAGTACACCCCAATTGGTGCAGGACCTCTACGAGCAGTACTTC
>TRBJ2-7|TRBD1|many|TRBV20-1
CSARVTGGEYEQYF
TGCAGTGCTAGAGTGACAGGGGGCGAATACGAGCAGTACTTC
>TRBJ1-2|-|many|TRBV6-1
CASSPIGRASGGYTF
TGTGCCAGCAGCCCCATAGGGAGGGCAAGCGGTGGCTACACCTTC
>TRBJ2-7|-|many|TRBV7-2
CASSRHDLSYEQYF
TGTGCCAGCAGCCGACATGACCTCTCCTACGAGCAGTACTTC
>TRBJ2-7|TRBD2|many|TRBV20-1
CSASPIAGPLGEQYF
TGCAGTGCTAGCCCGATAGCGGGACCGTTGGGCGAGCAGTACTTC
>TRBJ2-7|TRBD1|-|TRBV7-2
CASSFYIYSARDSGQESFYEQYF
TGTGCCAGCAGCTTCTACATCTACAGTGCTAGAGATTCAGGACAGGAATCCTTCTACGAGCAGTACTTC
>TRBJ2-6|TRBD1|many|TRBV20-1
CSANPTGRGANVLTF
TGCAGTGCTAACCCGACAGGGCGTGGGGCCAACGTCCTGACTTTC
>TRBJ2-7|TRBD1|many|TRBV12-3/TRBV12-4
CASSPSGQGKEQYF
TGTGCCAGCAGTCCCTCGGGACAGGGGAAGGAGCAGTACTTC
>TRBJ2-3|-|many|TRBV20-1
CSARAPRGARSTQYF
TGCAGTGCTAGAGCCCCTAGGGGCGCCCGGAGTACGCAGTATTTT
>TRBJ1-6|-|many|TRBV10-3
CAISESTTNSPLHF
TGTGCCATCAGTGAGTCCACAACAAATTCACCCCTCCACTTT
>TRBJ2-1|-|many|TRBV4-3
CASSQDGPSYNEQFF
TGCGCCAGCAGCCAAGATGGCCCCTCCTACAATGAGCAGTTCTTC
>TRBJ1-2|-|many|TRBV20-1
CSANPRVLGSNYGYTF
TGCAGTGCGAATCCCAGGGTCCTAGGAAGTAACTATGGCTACACCTTC
>TRBJ2-7|-|many|TRBV4-1
CASSQESVSTYEQYF
TGCGCCAGCAGCCAAGAGTCGGTCTCCACCTACGAGCAGTACTTC
>TRBJ2-3|TRBD2|many|TRBV6-5
CASSFRAGGGDTQYF
TGTGCCAGCAGTTTCCGAGCGGGAGGTGGAGATACGCAGTATTTT
>TRBJ2-7|-|-|TRBV11-2
CASSTRTGSHEQYF
TGTGCCAGCAGCACCCGGACCGGGAGCCACGAGCAGTACTTC
>TRBJ2-1|-|many|TRBV20-1
CSARFLGLEQFF
TGCAGTGCTAGGTTTCTGGGACTTGAGCAGTTCTTC
>TRBJ2-7|-|many|TRBV7-9
CASSARGLSSYEQYF
TGTGCCAGCAGCGCACGAGGACTCAGCTCCTACGAGCAGTACTTC
>TRBJ2-1|-|-|TRBV10-3
CAIGELKSEQFF
TGTGCCATCGGAGAACTGAAGAGTGAGCAGTTCTTC
>TRBJ1-6|-|many|TRBV6-5
CASSYQGNSPLHF
TGTGCCAGCAGTTATCAGGGAAACTCACCCCTCCACTTT
>TRBJ2-3|TRBD2|medium-sized|TRBV2
CASRRTSGDTDTQYF
TGTGCCAGCAGGCGGACTAGCGGAGACACAGATACGCAGTATTTT
>TRBJ2-7|TRBD2|many|TRBV6-1
CASRIAGDYEQYF
TGTGCCAGCAGAATAGCGGGAGACTACGAGCAGTACTTC
>TRBJ2-2|TRBD1|many|TRBV4-1
CASRSGQGNTGELFF
TGCGCCAGCAGGTCGGGACAGGGGAACACCGGGGAGCTGTTTTTT
>TRBJ2-1|-|many|TRBV4-1
CASSQVDLLVYNEQFF
TGCGCCAGCAGCCAAGTTGATCTACTGGTCTACAATGAGCAGTTCTTC
>TRBJ2-2|-|many|TRBV9
CASSVASSGELFF
TGTGCCAGCAGCGTAGCGTCTAGCGGGGAGCTGTTTTTT
>TRBJ2-5|-|many|TRBV20-1
CSARWSSLETQYF
TGCAGTGCTAGATGGTCATCTCTGGAGACCCAGTACTTC
>TRBJ2-7|TRBD2|few|TRBV10-3
CATSGTSGRGYEQYF
TGTGCCACCTCCGGGACTAGCGGGAGAGGTTACGAGCAGTACTTC
>TRBJ1-2|TRBD1|many|TRBV3-1
CASSPGTDYGYTF
TGTGCCAGCAGCCCCGGGACAGACTATGGCTACACCTTC
>TRBJ1-5|-|many|TRBV27
CASTYGNQPQHF
TGTGCCAGCACCTATGGAAATCAGCCCCAGCATTTT
>TRBJ1-2|-|many|TRBV28
CASSFLGRNYGYTF
TGTGCCAGCAGTTTTCTCGGGAGAAACTATGGCTACACCTTC
>TRBJ2-5|-|many|TRBV20-1
CSASRTGALGKTQYF
TGCAGTGCTAGCAGAACGGGAGCTCTGGGCAAGACCCAGTACTTC